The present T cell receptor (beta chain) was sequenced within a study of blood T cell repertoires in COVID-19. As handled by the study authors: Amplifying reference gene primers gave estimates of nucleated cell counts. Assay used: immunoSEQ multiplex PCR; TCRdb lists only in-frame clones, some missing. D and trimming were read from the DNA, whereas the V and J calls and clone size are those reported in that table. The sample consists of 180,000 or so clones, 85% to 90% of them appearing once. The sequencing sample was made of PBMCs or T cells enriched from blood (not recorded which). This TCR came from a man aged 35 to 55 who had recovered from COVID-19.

CDR3 residues: CASSEWGQRPYEQYF. In DNA form, the CDR3 reads TGTGCCAGCAGTGAATGGGGCCAGCGCCCCTACGAGCAGTACTTC. This sequence joins TRBV25-1 and TRBJ2-7; D may be TRBD1 (5 bases). In germline, CDR1 is MGHDK, CDR2 SYGVNS. V was cut by 1 base and J by 2 bases, with 12 bases left in between. The length of the CDR3 is 15 residues.